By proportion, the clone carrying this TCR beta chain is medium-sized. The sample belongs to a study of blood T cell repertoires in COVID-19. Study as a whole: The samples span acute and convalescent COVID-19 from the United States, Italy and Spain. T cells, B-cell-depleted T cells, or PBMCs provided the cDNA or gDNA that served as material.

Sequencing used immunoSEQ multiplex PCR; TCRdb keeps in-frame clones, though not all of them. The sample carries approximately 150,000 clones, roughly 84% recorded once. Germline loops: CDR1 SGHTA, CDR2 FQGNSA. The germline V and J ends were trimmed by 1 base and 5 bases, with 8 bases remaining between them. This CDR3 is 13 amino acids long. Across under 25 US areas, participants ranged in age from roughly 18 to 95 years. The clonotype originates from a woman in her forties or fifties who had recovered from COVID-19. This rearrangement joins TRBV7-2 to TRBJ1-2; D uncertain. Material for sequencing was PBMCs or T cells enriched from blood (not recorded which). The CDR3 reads CASSLERVYGYTF. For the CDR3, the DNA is TGTGCCAGCAGCTTAGAGCGAGTGTATGGCTACACCTTC.